The clone carrying this TCR beta chain turned up a few times. Its antigen remains unknown. This record comes from a study of blood T cells in healthy people across ages. Whole-study findings and limits: Fewer expanded clones and more diversity marked long-lived versus aged donors.

In terms of origin and age, donors were healthy Caucasian individuals from Russia aged roughly 6 to 95. Germline values: CDR1 SGDLS, CDR2 YYNGEE. Trimming took 0 bases from V and 4 from J, leaving 13 bases between them. This CDR3 region has 15 residues. For the second PCR, which ran for about 6 to 11 cycles, a sample-barcoded 5' primer and a J-beta primer mix were used. MiXCR, run by TCRdb on the 5' RACE reads, gives a single entry per CDR3 protein. The sample consists of about 640,000 distinct CDR3 sequences, roughly 58% of them appearing once. The rearrangement links TRBV9 to TRBJ1-2; maybe TRBD1 (5 bases). The origin of this receptor is a man aged 55-75 years in good health. The source material was blood. The CDR3 sequence: CASSVVPGGSYGYTF. CDR3 sequence (DNA): TGTGCCAGCAGCGTAGTGCCCGGGGGGAGCTATGGCTACACCTTC.